The 32 T cell receptor beta chains below come from one sample, sequenced in a study of T cell changes during pregnancy in multiple sclerosis (dated by TCRdb to between 2019 and 2020). Receptors were amplified or captured by the immunoSEQ multiplex PCR assay. TCRdb holds this immuneACCESS table with in-frame rearrangements only. Some clones are missing; in checked studies, unresolved V genes explain under half, and the rest has no known cause. Counted in this sample were 60,000 or so clones; about 86% of them appeared once. 5.3% of the sample is held by the ten biggest clonotypes. Sample: peripheral blood from another person, used as feeder cells. Receptor source: a human donor whose cells served as feeder cells for cultures in a pregnancy study.

The rearrangement uses TRBV5-6 and TRBJ2-5; maybe TRBD2 (6 bases). CDR1 and CDR2 from the germline V gene are SGHDT and YYEEEE. The CDR3 has 13 amino acids. Trimming removed 2 bases at V and 5 bases at J, with 10 bases between. CDR3 coding DNA: TGTGCCAGCAGCTTCAGGGCGGGGGAGACCCAGTACTTC. This sequence encodes CASSFRAGETQYF. Combining the CDR3 with reference TRBV5-6 and TRBJ2-5 gives the whole variable domain DAGVTQSPTHLIKTRGQQVTLRCSPKSGHDTVSWYQQALGQGPQFIFQYYEEEERQRGNFPDRFSGHQFPNYSSELNVNALLLGDSALYLCASSFRAGETQYFGPGTRLLVL.

Here the CDR3 reads CASSPRRTADQPQHF. The CDR3 DNA reads TGTGCCAGCTCACCGCGGAGGACAGCAGATCAGCCCCAGCATTTT. The chain employs TRBV18 and TRBJ1-5; TRBD1 is a possible D gene (6 bases). CDR3 length: 15 residues. The V end was cut by 3 bases, the J end by 5 bases, with 14 bases between. Germline V gene sequence: CDR1 KGHSH, CDR2 LQKENI.

The chain links TRBV7-6 to TRBJ2-2; D is undetermined. CDR1 and CDR2 (germline): SGHVS, FNYEAQ. This CDR3 has 15 amino acids. Trimming took off 5 bases at V and 4 bases at J, with 14 bases between the two ends. The CDR3 coding sequence is TGTGCCAGCAGCAAAAACCGAAACCCCACCGGGGAGCTGTTTTTT. It yields the protein CASSKNRNPTGELFF.

J is TRBJ2-1 and V is TRBV5-1; D gene ambiguous. The germline CDR1 and CDR2 sequences are SGHRS and YFSETQ. The CDR3 length is 13 residues. The V gene lost 0 bases and the J gene lost 2 bases, with 3 bases spanning the gap. This CDR3 is CASSLDPYNEQFF. CDR3 nucleotides: TGCGCCAGCAGCTTGGATCCCTACAATGAGCAGTTCTTC.

The rearrangement links TRBV5-1 to TRBJ1-1, with D unresolved. CDR1 is SGHRS, CDR2 YFSETQ, per germline. The ends were cut back, 4 bases at V and 6 bases at J, with 13 bases in the middle. The CDR3 has 13 residues. CDR3 loop: CASSPYVGAEAFF. In nucleotides, the CDR3 is TGCGCCAGCAGCCCCTATGTGGGAGCTGAAGCTTTCTTT.

The chain links TRBV19 to TRBJ2-1; 9 bases line up with TRBD2. Germline-derived CDR1 and CDR2 are LNHDA and SQIVND (reference sequence). The CDR3 extends over 14 amino acids. Trimming at V came to 1 base and at J to 9 bases, leaving 4 bases not matched to a gene. The DNA for the CDR3 is TGTGCCAGTAGTATAGTGACTAGCGGTGTTGAGCAGTTCTTC. Translation: CASSIVTSGVEQFF.

The V and J genes are TRBV30 and TRBJ2-2; D is undetermined. V was trimmed by 1 base and J by 5 bases, leaving 5 bases between them. The CDR3 length is 12 residues. Germline V gives CDR1 GTSNPN, CDR2 SVGIG (reference sequence). CDR3 loop: CAWSGRTGELFF. CDR3 coding DNA: TGTGCCTGGAGTGGAAGAACCGGGGAGCTGTTTTTT.

The chain has TRBV4-1 and TRBJ1-1; 8 positions agree with TRBD1. CDR1 is MGHRA and CDR2 is YSYEKL in the germline V gene. This CDR3 region has 18 residues. V lost 1 base, J lost 1 base, and 11 bases stayed unmatched. This CDR3 is CASSQAPQGASGNTEAFF. The CDR3 coding sequence is TGCGCCAGCAGCCAAGCTCCCCAGGGGGCCAGTGGGAACACTGAAGCTTTCTTT.

The chain carries TRBV27 and TRBJ2-3; TRBD2 agrees at 7 bases. The CDR3 runs 21 residues. The trim removed 3 bases at V and 0 bases at J, leaving 21 bases unmatched. The germline gives CDR1 MNHEY, CDR2 SMNVEV (reference sequence). The CDR3 DNA reads as TGTGCCAGCAGTTTGTGGGGCAGGACTAGAACCCGTACTCTAAGCACAGATACGCAGTATTTT. Its translation: CASSLWGRTRTRTLSTDTQYF.

The CDR3 DNA sequence: TGCGCCAGCAGCTTTCACCGCTCTGGGGCCAACGTCCTGACTTTC. Its protein is CASSFHRSGANVLTF. The chain carries TRBV5-1 and TRBJ2-6; D is uncertain. Germline V lookup: CDR1 SGHRS, CDR2 YFSETQ. The V gene lost 2 bases and the J gene lost 0 bases, with 6 bases spanning the gap. The CDR3 covers 15 residues.

The rearrangement uses TRBV19 and TRBJ2-7, with 8 bases fitting TRBD2. CDR3 length equals 14 residues. Germline CDR1 is LNHDA and CDR2 is SQIVND (reference sequence). The trim removed 11 bases at V and 3 bases at J, leaving 12 bases unmatched. The CDR3 reads CAAAPGLGGYEQYF. In nucleotides, the CDR3 is TGTGCCGCCGCGCCGGGACTAGGGGGCTACGAGCAGTACTTC.

V gene TRBV6-6 combines with J gene TRBJ1-1; TRBD1 is a possible D gene (6 bases). The CDR3 runs to 14 residues. Germline V gene lookup returns CDR1 MNHNY and CDR2 SVGAGI (reference sequence). Trimming left V 6 bases short and J 0 bases short, with 11 bases between. CDR3 amino acids: CASRNGGLNTEAFF. CDR3 bases: TGTGCCAGCAGAAACGGGGGGCTGAACACTGAAGCTTTCTTT.

The V gene is TRBV12-5, the J gene TRBJ2-1; D is uncertain. The germline V gene encodes CDR1 LGHNT and CDR2 FRNRAP. Trimming left V 8 bases short and J 0 bases short, with 11 bases between. The CDR3 runs to 14 residues. The CDR3 nucleotides are TGTGCTAGTCGATCCGACTCCTCCTACAATGAGCAGTTCTTC. It codes for CASRSDSSYNEQFF. Drawing the rest from reference TRBV12-5 and TRBJ2-1, the complete variable domain is DARVTQTPRHKVTEMGQEVTMRCQPILGHNTVFWYRQTMMQGLELLAYFRNRAPLDDSGMPKDRFSAEMPDATLATLKIQPSEPRDSAVYFCASRSDSSYNEQFFGPGTRLTVL.

The J gene is TRBJ2-7, the V gene TRBV7-8, with 8 nucleotides matching TRBD2. The CDR3 has 16 amino acids. The J segment lost 7 bases and the V segment lost 2 bases, leaving 13 bases of the junction unmatched. CDR1 is SGHVS and CDR2 is FQNEAQ in the germline V gene. The DNA for the CDR3 is TGTGCCAGCAGCTTAAACCCGGGAGCGGGAGTGTGGGAGCAGTACTTC. Translated, it gives CASSLNPGAGVWEQYF.

This clone was seen once. The J gene is TRBJ2-3, the V gene TRBV2; 10 bases line up with TRBD2. CDR3 length equals 14 residues. The germline V gene has CDR1 SNHLY and CDR2 FYNNEI. J was trimmed by 3 bases and V by 10 bases; bases with no gene match: 7. The CDR3 protein is CATPSSGGTDTQYF. The CDR3 DNA is TGTGCCACCCCGAGTAGCGGGGGGACAGATACGCAGTATTTT. The whole variable domain, filled in from reference TRBV2 and TRBJ2-3, reads EPEVTQTPSHQVTQMGQEVILRCVPISNHLYFYWYRQILGQKVEFLVSFYNNEISEKSEIFDDQFSVERPDGSNFTLKIRSTKLEDSAMYFCATPSSGGTDTQYFGPGTRLTVL.

The rearrangement joins TRBV5-6 to TRBJ2-7, with TRBD1 matching over 9 bases. Per the germline V gene, CDR1 is SGHDT and CDR2 is YYEEEE. Germline trimming cut 4 bases from V and 10 bases from J; bases unmatched to any gene: 12. The CDR3 covers 14 residues. As DNA, the CDR3 is TGTGCCAGCAGCCCCGGGACAGGGACAATCCGCCAGTACTTC. Amino acids: CASSPGTGTIRQYF.

This chain links TRBV5-4 with TRBJ2-7; 10 bases are a match to TRBD1. The germline CDR1 and CDR2 sequences are SGHNT and YYREEE (reference sequence). The CDR3 loop spans 15 amino acids. V was clipped by 4 bases and J by 3 bases; unmatched bases: 7. The CDR3 region is CASSPRDRGNYEQYF. The CDR3 nucleotides are TGTGCCAGCAGCCCCCGGGACAGGGGAAACTACGAGCAGTACTTC. The complete variable domain, with remaining parts taken from reference TRBV5-4 and TRBJ2-7, reads ETGVTQSPTHLIKTRGQQVTLRCSSQSGHNTVSWYQQALGQGPQFIFQYYREEENGRGNFPPRFSGLQFPNYSSELNVNALELDDSALYLCASSPRDRGNYEQYFGPGTRLTVT.

The gene calls are TRBV28 and TRBJ1-1; D remains unclear. Germline assignment: CDR1 MDHEN and CDR2 SYDVKM. V was shortened by 4 bases and J by 0 bases, with 9 bases between the two germline ends. This CDR3 comprises 14 residues. CDR3 nucleotides: TGTGCCAGCAGTTCGCCAGGATTGAACACTGAAGCTTTCTTT. As protein: CASSSPGLNTEAFF. The whole variable domain, remainder taken from reference TRBV28 and TRBJ1-1, is DVKVTQSSRYLVKRTGEKVFLECVQDMDHENMFWYRQDPGLGLRLIYFSYDVKMKEKGDIPEGYSVSREKKERFSLILESASTNQTSMYLCASSSPGLNTEAFFGQGTRLTVV.

This clone showed up just once. The chain is built from TRBV5-4 and TRBJ1-1; 7 bases line up with TRBD1. The CDR3 is 13 residues long. The ends lost 9 bases at V and 10 bases at J; junction bases unmatched: 15. Germline V lookup: CDR1 SGHNT, CDR2 YYREEE (reference sequence). In DNA, the CDR3 is TGTGCCACCTCACCCACAGGGGACCCTGCAGCTTTCTTT. Translating it yields CATSPTGDPAAFF.

The chain has TRBV11-3 and TRBJ2-1; the match to TRBD2 covers 10 bases. Germline assignment: CDR1 SGHNT and CDR2 YENEEA. The CDR3 has 15 residues. Trimming removed 4 bases from V and 6 bases from J; junction bases left unmatched: 6. CDR3 nucleotide sequence: TGTGCCAGCAGCTCCTTAGCGGGAGGAGGCAATGAGCAGTTCTTC. Translation gives CASSSLAGGGNEQFF. The entire variable domain, with the rest obtained from reference TRBV11-3 and TRBJ2-1, is as follows: EAGVVQSPRYKIIEKKQPVAFWCNPISGHNTLYWYLQNLGQGPELLIRYENEEAVDDSQLPKDRFSAERLKGVDSTLKIQPAELGDSAVYLCASSSLAGGGNEQFFGPGTRLTVL.

The rearrangement uses TRBV27 and TRBJ2-7; D gene ambiguous. CDR3 length: 13 residues. The germline V gene has CDR1 MNHEY and CDR2 SMNVEV (reference sequence). V was cut by 6 bases and J by 1 base, with 10 bases left in between. The CDR3 DNA reads as TGTGCCAGCAGGCCCCACCTATCCTACGAGCAGTACTTC. This gives the protein CASRPHLSYEQYF.

The V and J genes are TRBV11-1 and TRBJ2-1, with 10 bases matching TRBD2. Germline V gene lookup returns CDR1 SGHAT and CDR2 FQDESV (reference sequence). The CDR3 is 14 amino acids. V lost 6 bases and J lost 8; bases outside the gene matches: 7. The CDR3 DNA sequence: TGTGCCAGCAGTACTAGCGGGGCTGGGGATGAGCAGTTCTTC. Its protein product is CASSTSGAGDEQFF.

The rearrangement joins TRBV7-9 to TRBJ2-7; no clear D. Trimming took off 5 bases at V and 5 bases at J, with 13 bases between the two ends. Per the germline V gene, CDR1 is SEHNR and CDR2 is FQNEAQ (reference sequence). The CDR3 consists of 13 residues. CDR3 sequence (DNA): TGTGCCAGCAGCCCCTCGGTGAGAGACGAGCAGTACTTC. Its translation is CASSPSVRDEQYF. Full variable domain (remainder filled in from reference TRBV7-9 and TRBJ2-7): DTGVSQNPRHKITKRGQNVTFRCDPISEHNRLYWYRQTLGQGPEFLTYFQNEAQLEKSRLLSDRFSAERPKGSFSTLEIQRTEQGDSAMYLCASSPSVRDEQYFGPGTRLTVT.

This clone was detected only a few times. The chain couples TRBV4-2 to TRBJ2-1, with 8 positions matching TRBD1. The CDR3 runs to 16 residues. The germline V gene encodes CDR1 LGHNA and CDR2 YNFKEQ. V lost 0 bases, J lost 6 bases, and 7 bases stayed unmatched. The CDR3: CASSQEPRTGPNEQFF. The CDR3 bases are TGTGCCAGCAGCCAAGAACCCCGGACAGGGCCCAATGAGCAGTTCTTC.

V and J are TRBV7-9 and TRBJ1-3, with a weak D call TRBD1 (5 bases). Trimming stripped 8 bases from V and 0 bases from J, with 11 bases between. Germline V gives CDR1 SEHNR, CDR2 FQNEAQ (reference sequence). CDR3 size: 14 residues. In nucleotides, the CDR3 is TGTGCCAGCGAGGGACCGAGCTCTGGAAACACCATATATTTT. This sequence encodes CASEGPSSGNTIYF.

This chain connects TRBV18 to TRBJ2-7; unclear D gene. V lost 2 bases and J 2 bases, leaving 10 bases between the germline ends. The CDR3 runs to 14 residues. CDR1 is KGHSH, CDR2 LQKENI, per germline. CDR3 residues: CASSPAGLPYEQYF. As DNA, the CDR3 is TGTGCCAGCTCACCAGCAGGTCTTCCCTACGAGCAGTACTTC.

This chain connects TRBV6-5 to TRBJ1-1, with TRBD1 matching over 9 bases. This CDR3 contains 13 residues. V was clipped by 6 bases and J by 4 bases; unmatched bases: 3. Germline assignment: CDR1 MNHEY and CDR2 SVGAGI. The chain's CDR3 is CASRGTGLTEAFF. CDR3 bases: TGTGCCAGCAGAGGGACAGGGCTCACTGAAGCTTTCTTT.

This chain joins TRBV30 and TRBJ2-6; weak D call: TRBD2 (5 bases). Trimming left V 5 bases short and J 4 bases short, with 9 bases between. This CDR3 is 13 amino acids long. Germline lookup yields CDR1 GTSNPN and CDR2 SVGIG (reference sequence). The CDR3 is CAWVWRGANVLTF. In DNA, the CDR3 is TGTGCCTGGGTTTGGAGGGGGGCCAACGTCCTGACTTTC.

This chain links TRBV6-6 with TRBJ2-5, with 7 bases lining up with TRBD2. CDR3 length: 14 residues. CDR1 is MNHNY and CDR2 is SVGAGI in the germline V gene (reference sequence). The junction had 4 bases not matched to a gene; V was cut back by 4 bases and J by 2 bases. In nucleotides, the CDR3 is TGTGCCAGCAGTTTTAGGGGAGGGCAAGAGACCCAGTACTTC. Residues: CASSFRGGQETQYF.

This chain joins TRBV5-4 and TRBJ2-5; 11 nucleotides line up with TRBD2. Germline V gives CDR1 SGHNT, CDR2 YYREEE (reference sequence). Trimming cost V 4 bases and J 5 bases; bases outside gene matches: 7. This CDR3 has 15 residues. The DNA of the CDR3 is TGTGCCAGCAGCCCTAGCGGGGGGCTGACTGAGACCCAGTACTTC. This translates into CASSPSGGLTETQYF.

Here the CDR3 reads CASSSGLAEDPDFYEQYF. The CDR3 DNA follows: TGTGCCAGCAGTTCCGGACTAGCGGAGGACCCCGACTTCTACGAGCAGTACTTC. This chain links TRBV28 with TRBJ2-7; TRBD2 matches 10 bases. This CDR3 is built from 18 residues. Germline CDR1 MDHEN, CDR2 SYDVKM. The J segment lost 3 bases and the V segment lost 4 bases, leaving 15 bases of the junction unmatched.

This chain links TRBV4-1 with TRBJ2-1; 9 nucleotides agree with TRBD2. The V segment lost 0 bases and the J segment 10 bases; nucleotides outside the gene matches: 7. The germline CDR1 and CDR2 sequences are MGHRA and YSYEKL. The length of the CDR3 is 15 residues. CDR3 in amino acids: CASSQDPAGGLEQFF. In DNA, the CDR3 is TGCGCCAGCAGCCAAGATCCAGCGGGGGGATTGGAGCAGTTCTTC.